These T cell receptor beta chains were read from a single sample in a study of T cell responses to AZD1222 COVID-19 vaccine. The repertoire was sequenced with immunoSEQ multiplex PCR; TCRdb's copy has only in-frame clones and lacks some. The sample has approximately 110,000 clones; roughly 87% are singletons. The sequencing here drew on peripheral blood, taken on day 0 of AZD1222 vaccination. These receptors were obtained from an adult in good health. Both conserved end residues are part of each CDR3. The order of the fields is J gene, V gene, clone size, D gene, CDR3 DNA, CDR3 protein. The D gene is left open where the match is weak. Only some rows state a clone size, as once, few, many or a class for expanded clones.

j_call: TRBJ2-2
v_call: TRBV6-1
clone_size: NA
d_call: NA
cdr3_nt: TGTGCCAGCAGTGGAGCGAGGCGGGCGCCTGGGGAGCTGTTTTTT
cdr3_aa: CASSGARRAPGELFF

j_call: TRBJ2-3
v_call: TRBV7-8
clone_size: NA
d_call: TRBD2
cdr3_nt: TGTGCCAGCAGCTTAGCGCCTAGCGGGAGAAGTACAGATACGCAGTATTTT
cdr3_aa: CASSLAPSGRSTDTQYF

j_call: TRBJ2-2
v_call: TRBV18
clone_size: NA
d_call: TRBD2
cdr3_nt: TGTGCCAGCGCGACTAGCGGGCCCGGGGAGCTGTTTTTT
cdr3_aa: CASATSGPGELFF

j_call: TRBJ2-7
v_call: TRBV3-1/TRBV3-2
clone_size: NA
d_call: TRBD2
cdr3_nt: TGTGGTGGGCTAGCGGGAGGGCACGCCTACGAGCAGTACTTC
cdr3_aa: CGGLAGGHAYEQYF

j_call: TRBJ1-5
v_call: TRBV11-3
clone_size: once
d_call: NA
cdr3_nt: TGTGCCAGCAGCCCTTCCGGCAGCAATCAGCCCCAGCATTTT
cdr3_aa: CASSPSGSNQPQHF

j_call: TRBJ1-1
v_call: TRBV5-1
clone_size: NA
d_call: NA
cdr3_nt: TGCGCCAGCAGCTTGGAGAGGACTGAAGCTTTCTTT
cdr3_aa: CASSLERTEAFF

j_call: TRBJ1-2
v_call: TRBV18
clone_size: few
d_call: TRBD1
cdr3_nt: TGTGCCAGCTCACCACTTGGGACAGGGGAATTCGATGGCTACACCTTC
cdr3_aa: CASSPLGTGEFDGYTF

j_call: TRBJ2-7
v_call: TRBV11-2
clone_size: NA
d_call: NA
cdr3_nt: TGTGCCAGCAGCTTTGGAGGCTCCGCCTACGAGCAGTACTTC
cdr3_aa: CASSFGGSAYEQYF

j_call: TRBJ2-4
v_call: TRBV19
clone_size: once
d_call: TRBD2
cdr3_nt: TGTGCCAGTAGTAAGGGACTAGCGGGGGGGCCAGTCATTCAGTACTTC
cdr3_aa: CASSKGLAGGPVIQYF

j_call: TRBJ2-7
v_call: TRBV12-3/TRBV12-4
clone_size: NA
d_call: NA
cdr3_nt: TGTGCCAGCAAGTGGAACCACGAGCAGTACTTC
cdr3_aa: CASKWNHEQYF

j_call: TRBJ1-2
v_call: TRBV4-1
clone_size: NA
d_call: NA
cdr3_nt: TGCGCCAGCAGCCCTGGGGCACGAGGGGGCTATGGCTACACCTTC
cdr3_aa: CASSPGARGGYGYTF

j_call: TRBJ2-1
v_call: TRBV4-1
clone_size: NA
d_call: TRBD2
cdr3_nt: TGCGCCAGTTCCGGAGTCGGGACTAGTCCCTACAATGAGCAGTTCTTC
cdr3_aa: CASSGVGTSPYNEQFF

j_call: TRBJ2-2
v_call: TRBV12-5
clone_size: NA
d_call: NA
cdr3_nt: TGTGCTAGTGGTTTGTCCACGAACACCGGGGAGCTGTTTTTT
cdr3_aa: CASGLSTNTGELFF

j_call: TRBJ2-5
v_call: TRBV18
clone_size: NA
d_call: NA
cdr3_nt: TGTGCTACAGCAGGGATCGGGGAGACCCAGTACTTC
cdr3_aa: CATAGIGETQYF

j_call: TRBJ2-7
v_call: TRBV18
clone_size: NA
d_call: NA
cdr3_nt: TGTGCCAGCTCATCTCCGGGACATGTTGTCTACGAGCAGTACTTC
cdr3_aa: CASSSPGHVVYEQYF

j_call: TRBJ2-5
v_call: TRBV6-2/TRBV6-3
clone_size: NA
d_call: NA
cdr3_nt: TGTGCCAGCAGTTACGGGGCAGGGACCGCCGGGGAGACCCAGTACTTC
cdr3_aa: CASSYGAGTAGETQYF

j_call: TRBJ2-7
v_call: TRBV5-4
clone_size: NA
d_call: NA
cdr3_nt: TGTGCCAGCAGCGGGTCCCGAACAGGGCTGCACGAGCAGTACTTC
cdr3_aa: CASSGSRTGLHEQYF

j_call: TRBJ1-2
v_call: TRBV6-1
clone_size: NA
d_call: TRBD1
cdr3_nt: TGTGCCAGCAGTGAAGCGGTCTCCTTAAGGGGGCGAGGCTACACCTTC
cdr3_aa: CASSEAVSLRGRGYTF

j_call: TRBJ2-1
v_call: TRBV10-3
clone_size: NA
d_call: TRBD2
cdr3_nt: TGTGCCATCAGTGAAGTCCCCTTCGGTAGCGGGAGGGACTACAATGAGCAGTTCTTC
cdr3_aa: CAISEVPFGSGRDYNEQFF

j_call: TRBJ2-3
v_call: TRBV24-1
clone_size: NA
d_call: NA
cdr3_nt: TGTGCCACCTCTCCCACGGACACAGATACGCAGTATTTT
cdr3_aa: CATSPTDTDTQYF

j_call: TRBJ2-2
v_call: TRBV19
clone_size: NA
d_call: NA
cdr3_nt: TGTGCCAGTAGTATGGGCCCCTCGACAGGGAACACCGGGGAGCTGTTTTTT
cdr3_aa: CASSMGPSTGNTGELFF

j_call: TRBJ1-1
v_call: TRBV24-1
clone_size: once
d_call: TRBD1
cdr3_nt: TGTGCCACCAGTGATGACCCCGGGACAGGGGGAGTAGGGACTGAAGCTTTCTTT
cdr3_aa: CATSDDPGTGGVGTEAFF

j_call: TRBJ2-7
v_call: TRBV5-6
clone_size: NA
d_call: NA
cdr3_nt: TGTGCCAGCAGCTTAGCGGGTAGCTCCTACGAGCAGTACTTC
cdr3_aa: CASSLAGSSYEQYF

j_call: TRBJ1-4
v_call: TRBV20-1
clone_size: NA
d_call: NA
cdr3_nt: TGCAGTGCTAGTACAGGGCTCCCAGGTCAGGATAATGAAAAACTGTTTTTT
cdr3_aa: CSASTGLPGQDNEKLFF

j_call: TRBJ1-2
v_call: TRBV6-1
clone_size: NA
d_call: NA
cdr3_nt: TGTGCCAGCAGTGAAAGGCGTGGCTACACCTTC
cdr3_aa: CASSERRGYTF

j_call: TRBJ2-1
v_call: TRBV19
clone_size: NA
d_call: TRBD1
cdr3_nt: TGTGCCAGTAGTAGGGGGGACAGGGTCCACAATGAGCAGTTCTTC
cdr3_aa: CASSRGDRVHNEQFF

j_call: TRBJ1-4
v_call: TRBV3-1/TRBV3-2
clone_size: NA
d_call: NA
cdr3_nt: TGTGCCAGCAGCCAAAGTGAAAAACTGTTTTTT
cdr3_aa: CASSQSEKLFF

j_call: TRBJ2-7
v_call: TRBV4-1
clone_size: NA
d_call: NA
cdr3_nt: TGCGCCAGCAGCCAAGTCGGGTACGAGCAGTACTTC
cdr3_aa: CASSQVGYEQYF

j_call: TRBJ2-7
v_call: TRBV12-1
clone_size: NA
d_call: NA
cdr3_nt: TGTGCCAGCGCTTGGGAGGAGATAGCTGCCAACTACGAGCAGTACTTC
cdr3_aa: CASAWEEIAANYEQYF

j_call: TRBJ2-3
v_call: TRBV7-2
clone_size: NA
d_call: NA
cdr3_nt: TGTGCCAGCACCCAGAGGGGAGGCCCCACAGATACGCAGTATTTT
cdr3_aa: CASTQRGGPTDTQYF

j_call: TRBJ2-2
v_call: TRBV5-1
clone_size: NA
d_call: TRBD2
cdr3_nt: TGCGCCAGCAGCTACGGACTAGCGGGAGGCCGTGGAGGCGGGGAGCTGTTTTTT
cdr3_aa: CASSYGLAGGRGGGELFF

j_call: TRBJ2-3
v_call: TRBV2
clone_size: few
d_call: NA
cdr3_nt: TGTGCCAGCAGTGGGGGGGGCACAGATACGCAGTATTTT
cdr3_aa: CASSGGGTDTQYF

j_call: TRBJ2-7
v_call: TRBV7-2
clone_size: NA
d_call: TRBD2
cdr3_nt: TGTGCCAGCAGAGGAGGACTAGCGGGGGCTTCATCCTACGAGCAGTACTTC
cdr3_aa: CASRGGLAGASSYEQYF

j_call: TRBJ2-5
v_call: TRBV3-1/TRBV3-2
clone_size: NA
d_call: TRBD2
cdr3_nt: TGTGCCAGCAGCCAAGGTGGCGGGAGGGCAGGGTTTAACCAAGAGACCCAGTACTTC
cdr3_aa: CASSQGGGRAGFNQETQYF

j_call: TRBJ1-2
v_call: TRBV4-2
clone_size: NA
d_call: NA
cdr3_nt: TGTGCCAGCAGCCAATACGGGACACCCCTCTATGGCTACACCTTC
cdr3_aa: CASSQYGTPLYGYTF

j_call: TRBJ1-6
v_call: TRBV30
clone_size: NA
d_call: NA
cdr3_nt: TGTGCCTCCCGAGGGTCCTATAATTCACCCCTCCACTTT
cdr3_aa: CASRGSYNSPLHF

j_call: TRBJ1-1
v_call: TRBV6-5
clone_size: NA
d_call: NA
cdr3_nt: TGTGCCAGCCGGGCAGGATCGGCGTCTGAAGCTTTCTTT
cdr3_aa: CASRAGSASEAFF

j_call: TRBJ1-3
v_call: TRBV27
clone_size: NA
d_call: NA
cdr3_nt: TGTGCCAGCGATATTCCCGGTTGGGGTCGTGCCAACACCATATATTTT
cdr3_aa: CASDIPGWGRANTIYF

j_call: TRBJ1-2
v_call: TRBV29-1
clone_size: NA
d_call: NA
cdr3_nt: TGCAGCGTTGGGGACGGCTACTATGGCTACACCTTC
cdr3_aa: CSVGDGYYGYTF

j_call: TRBJ2-2
v_call: TRBV3-1/TRBV3-2
clone_size: NA
d_call: NA
cdr3_nt: TGTGCCAGCAGCCAAGATCTAGTCGGGGGTGGTCACACCGGGGAGCTGTTTTTT
cdr3_aa: CASSQDLVGGGHTGELFF

j_call: TRBJ1-1
v_call: TRBV5-1
clone_size: once
d_call: NA
cdr3_nt: TGCGCCAGCAGCTTCTCAGGTCAGAACACTGAAGCTTTCTTT
cdr3_aa: CASSFSGQNTEAFF

j_call: TRBJ2-4
v_call: TRBV7-8
clone_size: NA
d_call: NA
cdr3_nt: TGTGCCAGCAGCTTAGTAGGTCGGGGTACCAAAAACATTCAGTACTTC
cdr3_aa: CASSLVGRGTKNIQYF

j_call: TRBJ1-2
v_call: TRBV2
clone_size: NA
d_call: NA
cdr3_nt: TGTGCCAGCAGTGTGGGGTCTATGCGCTACACCTTC
cdr3_aa: CASSVGSMRYTF

j_call: TRBJ1-2
v_call: TRBV27
clone_size: NA
d_call: NA
cdr3_nt: TGTGCCAGCAGTCCTAGGACCGATTACTATGGCTACACCTTC
cdr3_aa: CASSPRTDYYGYTF

j_call: TRBJ2-7
v_call: TRBV12-3/TRBV12-4
clone_size: NA
d_call: NA
cdr3_nt: TGTGCCAGCAGTTTACACGTTCGGGAGCAGTACTTC
cdr3_aa: CASSLHVREQYF

j_call: TRBJ2-7
v_call: TRBV5-8
clone_size: NA
d_call: NA
cdr3_nt: TGTGCCAGCAGCTTACAGGCTCCCTACGAGCAGTACTTC
cdr3_aa: CASSLQAPYEQYF

j_call: TRBJ1-6
v_call: TRBV28
clone_size: NA
d_call: TRBD1
cdr3_nt: TGTGCCAGCAGTTTATTTAGGACAGGGCATTCACCCCTCCACTTT
cdr3_aa: CASSLFRTGHSPLHF